This is a list of T cell receptor beta chains from one sample in a study of T cells in Graves' hyperthyroidism and ophthalmopathy. TCRdb called the multiplex PCR reads again in MiXCR, with one record for every CDR3 protein. This sample has hundreds of thousands of distinct CDR3 sequences; around 13% occur once, and the top ten carry roughly 24%. The material sequenced was blood. Receptors were obtained from a woman between 25 and 40 years old with Graves' hyperthyroidism. CDR3s include the opening cysteine and the closing phenylalanine or tryptophan. Each record gives: J gene, clone size, V gene, D gene, CDR3 protein, CDR3 DNA. The D gene is left open where the match is weak. Rows give clone size only sometimes, using once, few, many, or a class for an expanded clone.

J: TRBJ1-5; size: many; V: TRBV5-1; D: TRBD1; CDR3: CASSASGGAQPQHF; DNA: TGCGCCAGCTCGGCCTCAGGGGGCGCTCAGCCCCAGCATTTT
J: TRBJ2-2; size: .; V: TRBV7-8; D: .; CDR3: CASSLYWGELFF; DNA: TGTGCCAGCAGCTTATATTGGGGGGAGCTGTTTTTT
J: TRBJ2-2; size: many; V: TRBV2; D: .; CDR3: CASRGAGGPIGELFF; DNA: TGTGCCAGCAGGGGAGCAGGAGGGCCAATCGGGGAGCTGTTTTTT
J: TRBJ1-2; size: .; V: TRBV4-3; D: .; CDR3: CASSQGRGGYTF; DNA: TGCGCCAGCAGCCAAGGCCGGGGGGGCTACACCTTC
J: TRBJ2-5; size: many; V: TRBV3-1; D: TRBD2; CDR3: CASIAGGQETQYF; DNA: TGTGCCAGCATCGCGGGGGGACAAGAGACCCAGTACTTC
J: TRBJ2-5; size: .; V: TRBV28; D: TRBD1; CDR3: CASIRTGKRRETQYF; DNA: TGTGCCAGCATCCGGACAGGGAAGAGGAGGGAGACCCAGTACTTC
J: TRBJ1-2; size: .; V: TRBV14; D: .; CDR3: CASSQAGVSNYGYTF; DNA: TGTGCCAGCAGCCAAGCTGGGGTCTCTAACTATGGCTACACCTTC
J: TRBJ2-7; size: many; V: TRBV2; D: .; CDR3: CASSAFLRGVSYEQYF; DNA: TGTGCCAGCAGTGCCTTCTTGCGGGGAGTCTCCTACGAGCAGTACTTC
J: TRBJ2-1; size: .; V: TRBV4-1; D: TRBD2; CDR3: CASSQRLAGVYNEQFF; DNA: TGCGCCAGCAGCCAAAGACTAGCGGGAGTTTACAATGAGCAGTTCTTC
J: TRBJ2-7; size: few; V: TRBV11-3; D: .; CDR3: CASSLDRGGGGFGSYEQYF; DNA: TGTGCCAGCAGCTTAGATCGTGGAGGGGGAGGCTTTGGTTCCTACGAGCAGTACTTC
J: TRBJ2-1; size: many; V: TRBV6-2/TRBV6-3; D: TRBD2; CDR3: CASRLAGIWDEQFF; DNA: TGTGCCAGCAGACTAGCGGGAATTTGGGATGAGCAGTTCTTC
J: TRBJ2-7; size: .; V: TRBV20-1; D: .; CDR3: CSARRVYEQYF; DNA: TGCAGTGCTAGAAGGGTCTACGAGCAGTACTTC
J: TRBJ2-5; size: .; V: TRBV7-9; D: .; CDR3: CASSSSSPATGTQYF; DNA: TGTGCCAGCAGTTCCTCCAGCCCGGCAACGGGGACCCAGTACTTC
J: TRBJ2-1; size: .; V: TRBV19; D: TRBD2; CDR3: CASSTVAGGAYNEQFF; DNA: TGTGCCAGTAGTACCGTAGCGGGAGGAGCCTACAATGAGCAGTTCTTC